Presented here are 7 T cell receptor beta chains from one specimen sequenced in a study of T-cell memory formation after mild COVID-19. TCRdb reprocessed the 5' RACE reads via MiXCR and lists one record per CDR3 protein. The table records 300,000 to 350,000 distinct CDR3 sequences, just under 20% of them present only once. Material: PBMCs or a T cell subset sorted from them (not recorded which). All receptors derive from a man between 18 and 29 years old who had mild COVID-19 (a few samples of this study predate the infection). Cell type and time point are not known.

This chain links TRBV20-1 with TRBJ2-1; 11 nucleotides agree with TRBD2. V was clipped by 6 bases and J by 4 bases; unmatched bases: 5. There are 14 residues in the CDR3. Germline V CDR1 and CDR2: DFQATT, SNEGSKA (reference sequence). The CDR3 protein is CSAGGTSGYNEQFF. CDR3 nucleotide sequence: TGCAGTGCAGGGGGGACTAGCGGTTACAATGAGCAGTTCTTC.

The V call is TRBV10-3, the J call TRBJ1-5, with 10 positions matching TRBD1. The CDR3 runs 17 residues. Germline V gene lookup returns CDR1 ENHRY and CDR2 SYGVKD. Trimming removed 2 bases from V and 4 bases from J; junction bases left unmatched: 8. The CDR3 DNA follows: TGTGCCATCAGTGAGCGGGACAGGGGCACCTCTAATCAGCCCCAGCATTTT. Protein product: CAISERDRGTSNQPQHF.

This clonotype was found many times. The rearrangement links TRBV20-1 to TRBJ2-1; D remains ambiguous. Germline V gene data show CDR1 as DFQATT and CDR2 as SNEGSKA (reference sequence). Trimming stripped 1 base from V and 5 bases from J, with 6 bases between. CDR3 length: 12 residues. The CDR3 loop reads CSARALHNEQFF. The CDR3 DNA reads TGCAGTGCTAGAGCGCTCCACAATGAGCAGTTCTTC.

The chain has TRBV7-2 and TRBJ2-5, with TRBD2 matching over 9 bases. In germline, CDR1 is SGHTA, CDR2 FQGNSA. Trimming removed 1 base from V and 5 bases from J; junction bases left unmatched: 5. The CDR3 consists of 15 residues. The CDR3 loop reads CASSLDAGGQETQYF. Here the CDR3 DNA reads TGTGCCAGCAGCTTAGACGCGGGGGGGCAGGAGACCCAGTACTTC.

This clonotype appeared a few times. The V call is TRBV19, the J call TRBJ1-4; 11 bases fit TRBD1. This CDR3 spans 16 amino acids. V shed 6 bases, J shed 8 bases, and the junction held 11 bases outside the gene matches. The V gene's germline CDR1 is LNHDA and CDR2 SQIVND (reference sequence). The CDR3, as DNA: TGTGCCAGTAGGCCGGGACAGGGGGTTTTCGGGGAAAAACTGTTTTTT. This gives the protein CASRPGQGVFGEKLFF.

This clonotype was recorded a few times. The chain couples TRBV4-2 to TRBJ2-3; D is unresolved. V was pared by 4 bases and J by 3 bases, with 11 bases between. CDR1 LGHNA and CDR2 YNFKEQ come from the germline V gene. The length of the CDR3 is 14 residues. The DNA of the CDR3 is TGTGCCAGCAGCCTGGGGAAGTTGACAGATACGCAGTATTTT. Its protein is CASSLGKLTDTQYF.

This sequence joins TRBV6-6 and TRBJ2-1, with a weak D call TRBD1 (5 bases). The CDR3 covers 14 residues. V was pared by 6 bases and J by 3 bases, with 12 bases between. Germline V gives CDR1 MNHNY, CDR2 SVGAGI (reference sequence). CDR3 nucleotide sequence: TGTGCCAGCAGAGCCCAGGGATACTACAATGAGCAGTTCTTC. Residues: CASRAQGYYNEQFF.